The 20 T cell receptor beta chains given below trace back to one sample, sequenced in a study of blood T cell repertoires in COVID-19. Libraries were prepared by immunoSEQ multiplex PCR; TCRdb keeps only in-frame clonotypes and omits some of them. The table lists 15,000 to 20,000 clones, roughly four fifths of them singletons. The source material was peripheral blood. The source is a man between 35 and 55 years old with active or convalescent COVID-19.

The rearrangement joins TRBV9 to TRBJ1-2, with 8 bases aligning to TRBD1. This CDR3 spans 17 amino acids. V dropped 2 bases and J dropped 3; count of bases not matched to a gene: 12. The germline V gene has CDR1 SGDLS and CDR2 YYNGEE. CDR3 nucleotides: TGTGCCAGCAGCGTTTACGAGCTCGTGACAGGGGACTATGGCTACACCTTC. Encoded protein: CASSVYELVTGDYGYTF.

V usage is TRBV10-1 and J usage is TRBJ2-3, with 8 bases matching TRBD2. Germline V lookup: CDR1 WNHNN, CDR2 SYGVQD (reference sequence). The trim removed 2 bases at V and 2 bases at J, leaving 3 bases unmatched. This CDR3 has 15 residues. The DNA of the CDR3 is TGCGCCAGCAGTGAGAAGCGGGGGACCACAGATACGCAGTATTTT. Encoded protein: CASSEKRGTTDTQYF.

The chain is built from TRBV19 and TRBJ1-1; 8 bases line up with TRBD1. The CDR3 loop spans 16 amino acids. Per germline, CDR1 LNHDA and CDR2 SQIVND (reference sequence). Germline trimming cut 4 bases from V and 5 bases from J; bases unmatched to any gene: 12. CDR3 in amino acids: CASSSGAGGAGTEAFF. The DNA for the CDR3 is TGTGCCAGTAGTAGCGGGGCAGGGGGCGCTGGAACTGAAGCTTTCTTT.

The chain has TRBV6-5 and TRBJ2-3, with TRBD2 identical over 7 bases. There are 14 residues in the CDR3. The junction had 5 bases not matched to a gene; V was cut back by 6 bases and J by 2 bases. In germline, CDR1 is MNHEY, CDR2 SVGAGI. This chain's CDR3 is CASRGGLFTDTQYF. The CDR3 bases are TGTGCCAGCAGGGGAGGGCTATTCACAGATACGCAGTATTTT.

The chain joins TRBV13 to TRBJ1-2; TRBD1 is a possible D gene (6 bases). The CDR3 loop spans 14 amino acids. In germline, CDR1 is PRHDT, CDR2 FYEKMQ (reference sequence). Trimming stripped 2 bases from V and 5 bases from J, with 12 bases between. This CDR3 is CASSLSRGWYGYTF. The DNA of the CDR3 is TGTGCCAGCAGCTTAAGCAGGGGATGGTATGGCTACACCTTC.

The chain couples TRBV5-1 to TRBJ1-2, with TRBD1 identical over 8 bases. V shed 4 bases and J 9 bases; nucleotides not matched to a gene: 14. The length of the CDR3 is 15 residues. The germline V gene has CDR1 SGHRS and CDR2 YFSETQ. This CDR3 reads CASSPRQGSEDRYTF. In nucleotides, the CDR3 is TGCGCCAGCAGCCCCCGACAGGGGAGCGAAGATCGCTACACCTTC.

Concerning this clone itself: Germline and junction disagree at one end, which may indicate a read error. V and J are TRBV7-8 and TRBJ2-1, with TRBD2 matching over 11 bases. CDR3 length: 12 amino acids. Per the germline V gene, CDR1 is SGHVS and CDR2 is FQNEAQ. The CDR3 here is CASSSSGGRWIF. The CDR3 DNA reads TGTGCCAGCAGCTCTAGCGGGGGGAGGTGGATCTTC.

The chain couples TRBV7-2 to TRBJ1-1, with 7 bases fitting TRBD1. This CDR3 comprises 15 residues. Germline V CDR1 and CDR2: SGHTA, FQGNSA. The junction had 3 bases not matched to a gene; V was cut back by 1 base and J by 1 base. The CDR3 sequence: CASSLEGGANTEAFF. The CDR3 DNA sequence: TGTGCCAGCAGCTTAGAAGGGGGCGCGAACACTGAAGCTTTCTTT.

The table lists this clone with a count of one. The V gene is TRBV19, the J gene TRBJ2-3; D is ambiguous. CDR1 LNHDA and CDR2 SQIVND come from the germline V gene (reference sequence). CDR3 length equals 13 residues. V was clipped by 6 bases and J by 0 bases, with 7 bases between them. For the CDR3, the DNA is TGTGCCAGTAGAACAGTAAGCACAGATACGCAGTATTTT. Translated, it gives CASRTVSTDTQYF. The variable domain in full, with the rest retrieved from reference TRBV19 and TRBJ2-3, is DGGITQSPKYLFRKEGQNVTLSCEQNLNHDAMYWYRQDPGQGLRLIYYSQIVNDFQKGDIAEGYSVSREKKESFPLTVTSAQKNPTAFYLCASRTVSTDTQYFGPGTRLTVL.

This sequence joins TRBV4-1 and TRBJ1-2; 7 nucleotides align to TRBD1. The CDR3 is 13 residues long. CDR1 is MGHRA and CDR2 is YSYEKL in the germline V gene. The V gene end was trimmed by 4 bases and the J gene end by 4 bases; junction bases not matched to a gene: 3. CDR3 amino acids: CASSRGTAYGYTF. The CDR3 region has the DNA TGCGCCAGCAGCCGGGGGACAGCCTATGGCTACACCTTC.

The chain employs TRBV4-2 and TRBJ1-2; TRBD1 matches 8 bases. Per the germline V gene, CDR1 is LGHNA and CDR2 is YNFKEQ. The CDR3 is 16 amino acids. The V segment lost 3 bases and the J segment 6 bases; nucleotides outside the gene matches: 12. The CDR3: CASSQAGQDKENGYTF. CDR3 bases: TGTGCCAGCAGCCAGGCGGGACAGGACAAGGAGAATGGCTACACCTTC.

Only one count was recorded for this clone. In DNA form, the CDR3 reads TGTGCCAGCAGCTTATATCTCCCTAGGGACTTTCTCACAGATACGCAGTATTTT. As protein: CASSLYLPRDFLTDTQYF. The gene calls are TRBV7-6 and TRBJ2-3, with D perhaps matching TRBD2 (6 bases). V was shortened by 2 bases and J by 2 bases, with 20 bases between the two germline ends. Looked up from germline, CDR1 is SGHVS and CDR2 is FNYEAQ. The CDR3 is made up of 18 amino acids.

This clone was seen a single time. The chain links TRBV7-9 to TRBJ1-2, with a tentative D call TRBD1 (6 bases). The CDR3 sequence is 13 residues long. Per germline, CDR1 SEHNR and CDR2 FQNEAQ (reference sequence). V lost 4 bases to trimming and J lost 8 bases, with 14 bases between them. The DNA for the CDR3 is TGTGCCAGCAGCTCAAAAAACAGGGACGGCTACACCTTC. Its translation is CASSSKNRDGYTF. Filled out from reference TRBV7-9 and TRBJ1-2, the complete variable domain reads DTGVSQNPRHKITKRGQNVTFRCDPISEHNRLYWYRQTLGQGPEFLTYFQNEAQLEKSRLLSDRFSAERPKGSFSTLEIQRTEQGDSAMYLCASSSKNRDGYTFGSGTRLTVV.

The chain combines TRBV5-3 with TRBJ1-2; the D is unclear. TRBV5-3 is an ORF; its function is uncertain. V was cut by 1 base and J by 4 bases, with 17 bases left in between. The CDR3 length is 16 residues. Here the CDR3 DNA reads TGTGCCAGAAGCTTGTCTTGGTCGGGGTGGGGCTATGGCTACACCTTC. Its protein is CARSLSWSGWGYGYTF.

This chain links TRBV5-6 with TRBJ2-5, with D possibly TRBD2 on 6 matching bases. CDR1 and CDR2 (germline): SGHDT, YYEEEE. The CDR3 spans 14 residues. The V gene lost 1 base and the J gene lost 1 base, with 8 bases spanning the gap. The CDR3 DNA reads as TGTGCCAGCAGCTTGCGGGGGATCCAAGAGACCCAGTACTTC. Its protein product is CASSLRGIQETQYF.

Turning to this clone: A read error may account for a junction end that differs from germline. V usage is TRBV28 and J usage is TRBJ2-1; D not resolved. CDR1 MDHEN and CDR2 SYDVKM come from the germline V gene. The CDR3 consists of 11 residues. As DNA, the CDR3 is TGTGCCAGCACCTCCCACAATGAGCAGTTCTTC. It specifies CASTSHNEQFF.

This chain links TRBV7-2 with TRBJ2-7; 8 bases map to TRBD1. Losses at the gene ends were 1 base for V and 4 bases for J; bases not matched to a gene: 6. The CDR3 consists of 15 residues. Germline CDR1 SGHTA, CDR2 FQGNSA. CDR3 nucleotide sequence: TGTGCCAGCAGCTTAGGAGGGACAGGATATTACGAGCAGTACTTC. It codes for CASSLGGTGYYEQYF.

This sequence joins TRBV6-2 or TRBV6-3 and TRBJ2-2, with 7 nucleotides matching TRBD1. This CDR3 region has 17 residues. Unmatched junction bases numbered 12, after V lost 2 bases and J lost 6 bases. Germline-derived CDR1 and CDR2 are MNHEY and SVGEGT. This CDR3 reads CASSYALGRGGAGELFF. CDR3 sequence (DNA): TGTGCCAGCAGTTACGCGCTCGGTCGAGGGGGCGCCGGGGAGCTGTTTTTT.

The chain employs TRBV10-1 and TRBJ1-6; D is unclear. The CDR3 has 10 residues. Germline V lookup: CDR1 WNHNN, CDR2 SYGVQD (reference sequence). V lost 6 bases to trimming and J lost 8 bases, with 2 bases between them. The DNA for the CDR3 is TGCGCCAGCAGCTATTCACCCCTCCACTTT. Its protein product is CASSYSPLHF.

CDR3 protein: CASSQLTSGGSYNEQFF. CDR3 bases: TGTGCCAGCAGCCAACTGACTAGCGGCGGCTCCTACAATGAGCAGTTCTTC. The rearrangement links TRBV4-2 to TRBJ2-1, with 9 bases fitting TRBD2. This CDR3 contains 17 residues. V dropped 2 bases and J dropped 0; count of bases not matched to a gene: 5. Germline V gene lookup returns CDR1 LGHNA and CDR2 YNFKEQ.